This TCR beta chain was identified during a study of post-analysis software for immune sequencing data. On the study more broadly: The courses of disease that were included comprised relapsing-remitting, secondary progressive and progressive-relapsing multiple sclerosis.

Unique molecular identifiers were carried by the TCR beta cDNA libraries. TCRdb analysed the PCR reads with MiXCR anew, one entry per CDR3 protein. The sample gives roughly 800,000 distinct CDR3 sequences, 40% to 55% of which show up once; just under 5% is in the top ten. On this clonotype itself: What it binds is unknown.

Study outcomes and limitations: Among 5 or 6 TRBV segments more frequent in patients than controls were TRBV5-6, TRBV5-1 and TRBV20-1. For normalized Chao1 diversity, multiple sclerosis patients scored significantly lower than controls did.

This CDR3 contains 15 residues. Germline CDR1 reads SGHAT; CDR2 reads FQNNGV. V gave up 1 base and J gave up 1 base, with 10 bases separating them. This chain links TRBV11-2 with TRBJ2-5; D call uncertain. This receptor was taken from a girl between 10 and 17 years old with multiple sclerosis. The source material was blood. The CDR3 loop reads CASSLVVTAQETQYF. The CDR3, as DNA: TGTGCCAGCAGCTTAGTTGTCACAGCCCAAGAGACCCAGTACTTC.